This T cell receptor beta chain stems from a study of shared clonotypes between healthy human individuals. At the level of the study: Aged 18 to 49, the donors were a couple of women and a few men.

CDR3 length: 13 amino acids. Assay: immunoSEQ multiplex PCR; the TCRdb copy retains only in-frame clones and omits some. This table holds about 600,000 clones, more than 95% found once. Sequencing was carried out using naive CD4+ T cells sorted from blood. This sample's subset: CD45RA+ positively selected. This TCR derives from a woman aged 25 to 39 in good health. The V gene is TRBV1, the J gene TRBJ2-1. TRBV1 is deemed a pseudogene. The CDR3 region has the DNA TGCACCAGCAGCCCCCCGCCATTCAATGAGCAGTTCTTC. Protein sequence: CTSSPPPFNEQFF.